This is a list of T cell receptor beta chains from one sample in a study of blood T cell repertoires in COVID-19. The table came from immunoSEQ multiplex PCR; TCRdb's copy has only in-frame clones and leaves some out. The sample lists fewer than 25,000 clones; 80% to 85% were seen once. Sequencing used peripheral blood. These receptors were collected from an older man with acute or convalescent COVID-19. Each CDR3 is given with its conserved first and last residue. A D gene is named only where the DNA matches it firmly. Clone size is not always given. Where it is, it says once, few, many or a class for expanded clones.

J,size,V,D,DNA,CDR3
TRBJ1-6,.,TRBV5-1,.,TGCGCCAGCGGCGGGACCGATAATTCACCCCTCCACTTT,CASGGTDNSPLHF
TRBJ2-5,.,TRBV5-6,.,TGTGCCAGCAGCTTGGGTGGAGGGGGCTGGAGGGAGACCCAGTACTTC,CASSLGGGGWRETQYF
TRBJ1-2,.,TRBV19,TRBD1,TGTGCCAGTAGTCCGCGGGCCGAGACAGGGGGCGCGGGCTATGGCTACACCTTC,CASSPRAETGGAGYGYTF
TRBJ2-7,once,TRBV5-1,TRBD2,TGCGCCAGCAGCTTGGGGTCTAGCGGGGACTCCTACGAGCAGTACTTC,CASSLGSSGDSYEQYF
TRBJ1-2,.,TRBV6-1,.,TGTGCCAGCAGTGAGTTGGTAGATACTAACTATGGCTACACCTTC,CASSELVDTNYGYTF
TRBJ2-3,.,TRBV5-6,.,TGTGCCAGCAGCTTGACCGGGAGTGGTAGGACAGATACGCAGTATTTT,CASSLTGSGRTDTQYF
TRBJ1-2,.,TRBV5-8,TRBD1,TGTGCCAGCAGCTTCGGGACAGGGACCCTTGGAGGCTATGGCTACACCTTC,CASSFGTGTLGGYGYTF
TRBJ2-7,.,TRBV9,TRBD1,TGTGCCAGCAGCGTGGGACAGGGACCCTACGAGCAGTACTTC,CASSVGQGPYEQYF
TRBJ2-7,.,TRBV5-1,TRBD1,TGCGCCAGCAGTTTCGACAGGGCTACCGAGCAGTACTTC,CASSFDRATEQYF
TRBJ1-1,once,TRBV2,TRBD1,TGTGCCAGCGACAGGGGGCGTGTGAACACTGAAGCTTTCTTT,CASDRGRVNTEAFF
TRBJ2-5,.,TRBV7-9,.,TGTGCCAGCAGCTCGCAACGGGGGGAGACCCAGTACTTC,CASSSQRGETQYF
TRBJ2-7,few,TRBV3-1/TRBV3-2,.,TGTGCCAGCAGCCAAGCCCCGGGGAACTCCTACGAGCAGTACTTC,CASSQAPGNSYEQYF
TRBJ2-1,.,TRBV5-1,TRBD2,TGCGCCAGCAGCTTGTGGGAGGGCCGGGGCAATGAGCAGTTCTTC,CASSLWEGRGNEQFF
TRBJ2-1,.,TRBV27,.,TGTGCCAGCAACCTAGGGGGGGCCTACAATGAGCAGTTCTTC,CASNLGGAYNEQFF
TRBJ1-1,.,TRBV27,TRBD1,TGTGCCAGCAGTACCGACAGGGGATACACTGAAGCTTTCTTT,CASSTDRGYTEAFF
TRBJ1-1,.,TRBV10-2,.,TGCGCCAGCTTAGGAGGGAACACTGAAGCTTTCTTT,CASLGGNTEAFF
TRBJ2-7,.,TRBV19,.,TGTGCCAGTAGACCGACAGGTCTCTCCTACGAGCAGTACTTC,CASRPTGLSYEQYF
TRBJ1-3,.,TRBV29-1,.,TGCAGCGGACAGGCCTCTGGAAACACCATATATTTT,CSGQASGNTIYF
TRBJ2-1,.,TRBV27,TRBD2,TGTGCCAGCAGTTTATTACAGACTAGCGGCCTCGATGAGCAGTTCTTC,CASSLLQTSGLDEQFF
TRBJ2-2,.,TRBV9,.,TGTGCCAGCAGCGGAATACAGGGATACACCGGGGAGCTGTTTTTT,CASSGIQGYTGELFF
TRBJ2-3,.,TRBV6-4,TRBD2,TGTGCCAGCAGTGACATGGCGGGGGGCGGAAATACGCAGTATTTT,CASSDMAGGGNTQYF
TRBJ2-1,.,TRBV5-4,.,TGTGCCAGCAGCTTGGCGGCACTATACAATGAGCAGTTCTTC,CASSLAALYNEQFF
TRBJ1-1,.,TRBV6-5,.,TGTGCCAGCAGAGGGGTGACTTTGGGGGCTTTCTTT,CASRGVTLGAFF
TRBJ1-2,few,TRBV15,.,TGTGCCACCAGCAGAGATCGGGTTGGCTACACCTTC,CATSRDRVGYTF
TRBJ2-5,.,TRBV2,TRBD1,TGTGCCACCCGACAGGGACGGTTAGAGACCCAGTACTTC,CATRQGRLETQYF
TRBJ1-6,.,TRBV7-9,.,TGTGCCAGCAGCTTACTGCAGGATAATTCACCCCTCCACTTT,CASSLLQDNSPLHF
TRBJ1-1,.,TRBV29-1,.,TGCAGCGTTTTGACACAGGAGATGAACACTGAAGCTTTCTTT,CSVLTQEMNTEAFF
TRBJ1-6,few,TRBV5-1,TRBD1,TGCGCCAGCAGCCCACAGGGGGCGCGGGGATCACCCCTCCACTTT,CASSPQGARGSPLHF
TRBJ1-2,.,TRBV19,TRBD1,TGTGCCAGTAGTATCGACAGGGGCATTGGCTACACCTTC,CASSIDRGIGYTF
TRBJ2-5,.,TRBV25-1,.,TGTGCCAGCAGTGAAGCTCGGGGGATCAGTGAGACCCAGTACTTC,CASSEARGISETQYF
TRBJ1-1,.,TRBV5-1,TRBD1,TGCGCCAGCAGCTCCACCGCGACAGGGTTGGAAGCTTTCTTT,CASSSTATGLEAFF
TRBJ2-4,.,TRBV12-3/TRBV12-4,.,TGTGCCAGCAGTTTGGGGGGTACTAACATTCAGTACTTC,CASSLGGTNIQYF
TRBJ1-2,.,TRBV6-2/TRBV6-3,.,TGTGCCAGCAGTTCCGGACAGATAACTGGCTACACCTTC,CASSSGQITGYTF
TRBJ2-5,.,TRBV2,.,TGTGCCAGCAGTGAGGTGATAGGGTTGGGGGGTCAAGAGACCCAGTACTTC,CASSEVIGLGGQETQYF
TRBJ1-1,.,TRBV30,.,TGTGCCTGGAGTTCAACGGGGATCGGAGCTTTCTTT,CAWSSTGIGAFF
TRBJ1-2,.,TRBV19,.,TGTGCCAGTAGTAATTACAGGGACCCACACGGCTACACCTTC,CASSNYRDPHGYTF
TRBJ2-4,.,TRBV30,.,TGTGCCTGCTCTGTCAAAAACATTCAGTACTTC,CACSVKNIQYF
TRBJ2-1,few,TRBV9,TRBD1,TGTGCCAGCAGCGTAGGAGGCAAACAGGGGGCGTTGGAGCAGTTCTTC,CASSVGGKQGALEQFF
TRBJ2-7,.,TRBV29-1,.,TGCAGCGTTGCGGGGCTGGGGGCCCTGAACGAGCAGTACTTC,CSVAGLGALNEQYF
TRBJ2-7,.,TRBV6-5,.,TGTGCCAGCAGTTACATAGTGGCAGGGCGTTCCGAGCAGTACTTC,CASSYIVAGRSEQYF
TRBJ1-1,.,TRBV27,.,TGTGCCAGCAGCCCTCATCCCTGGAGTTGGGCTTTCTTT,CASSPHPWSWAFF
TRBJ2-5,.,TRBV10-2,TRBD2,TGCGCCAGCAGTGAGTTCACTAGCGGGCTCCAAGAGACCCAGTACTTC,CASSEFTSGLQETQYF
TRBJ1-2,.,TRBV6-5,.,TGTGCCAGCAGCCCACCGGGGGGGATTTACACCTTC,CASSPPGGIYTF
TRBJ1-3,.,TRBV6-5,.,TGTGCCAGCAATGGCCTCCCTGGAAACACCATATATTTT,CASNGLPGNTIYF
TRBJ1-3,.,TRBV2,.,TGTGCCAGCAGATCGGACACAACAGGGAACACCATATATTTT,CASRSDTTGNTIYF
TRBJ2-2,.,TRBV9,TRBD2,TGTGCCAGCAGCCCGCGGGGGGGAGAGGACACCGGGGAGCTGTTTTTT,CASSPRGGEDTGELFF
TRBJ1-2,.,TRBV12-3/TRBV12-4,TRBD1,TGTGCCAGCAGTCCCGGGACAGATCTTGGCTACACCTTC,CASSPGTDLGYTF
TRBJ2-7,.,TRBV27,TRBD1,TGTGCCAGCAGTCAGGACAGGGGGTTTTACGAGCAGTACTTC,CASSQDRGFYEQYF
TRBJ1-1,.,TRBV19,TRBD1,TGTGCCAGTAGTATAGTAAGGAAAGGACAGGCCAATCCTAGGGAGAACACTGAAGCTTTCTTT,CASSIVRKGQANPRENTEAFF
TRBJ1-5,.,TRBV6-5,.,TGTGCCAGCATAAGCCGTGTTAATCAGCCCCAGCATTTT,CASISRVNQPQHF